A selection of T cell receptor beta chains follows, all from one sample in a study of human T cells and chemical hapten exposure. In TCRdb, the RACE reads were re-called with MiXCR into one record per CDR3 protein. The sample consists of 190,000 or so distinct CDR3 sequences, approximately 24% of them appearing once. This material consisted of whole blood, taken in connection with sensitization to the hapten diphenylcyclopropenone (DPC). All receptors derive from a woman between 40 and 55 years old with alopecia areata. Some clones in this sample may be carry-over from other donors' samples. The CDR3 runs from the conserved cysteine through the conserved F or W. D genes are given only for firm matches. Part of the rows lack a size; the others show once, few, many or a class for expanded clones.

D gene | clone size | J gene | V gene | CDR3 DNA | CDR3 protein
TRBD2 | few | TRBJ2-7 | TRBV10-3 | TGTGCCATCAGTGATTCAACAGCGGGAGGGCCCGAGCAGTACTTC | CAISDSTAGGPEQYF
TRBD1 | - | TRBJ2-7 | TRBV12-3/TRBV12-4 | TGTGCCAGCAGCGGGACAGTCGGAGAGCAGTACTTC | CASSGTVGEQYF
- | - | TRBJ2-5 | TRBV7-2 | TGTGCCAGCAGCTTAGTGCGCGGGTGGGCGGGAGAGACCCAGTACTTC | CASSLVRGWAGETQYF
- | - | TRBJ1-4 | TRBV6-2/TRBV6-3 | TGTGCCAGCAGTTACGGAGGTGAAAAACTGTTTTTT | CASSYGGEKLFF
- | few | TRBJ2-3 | TRBV5-1 | TGCGCCAGCAGATCCGCACGCCCCACAGATACGCAGTATTTT | CASRSARPTDTQYF
TRBD2 | few | TRBJ2-7 | TRBV18 | TGTGCCAGCGGAAGGCGGGAGGGGATCTACGAGCAGTACTTC | CASGRREGIYEQYF
TRBD1 | - | TRBJ1-5 | TRBV27 | TGTGCCAGCAGTTTAGGACAGGCATATCAGCCCCAGCATTTT | CASSLGQAYQPQHF
- | once | TRBJ2-7 | TRBV6-2/TRBV6-3 | TGTGCCAGCAGTTACACGGGTAACGAGCAGTACTTC | CASSYTGNEQYF
- | few | TRBJ1-1 | TRBV7-2 | TGTGCCAGCAGCCAGGTTCGTAACACTGAAGCTTTCTTT | CASSQVRNTEAFF
- | - | TRBJ1-2 | TRBV4-1 | TGCGCCAGCAGCCAAGATCAAACTTTCTATGGCTACACCTTC | CASSQDQTFYGYTF
- | - | TRBJ1-4 | TRBV7-2 | TGTGCCAGCAGCCGGAGGGAGCTTCCTAATGAAAAACTGTTTTTT | CASSRRELPNEKLFF
- | - | TRBJ2-3 | TRBV7-8 | TGTGCATTGGGCACAGATACGCAGTATTTT | CALGTDTQYF
- | many | TRBJ2-3 | TRBV6-5 | TGTGCCAGCAGGAGGGCTAGCACAGATACGCAGTATTTT | CASRRASTDTQYF
TRBD1 | few | TRBJ1-1 | TRBV4-2 | TGTGCCAGCAGCCAACTACTCAGGGGGAACCCTGAAGCTTTCTTT | CASSQLLRGNPEAFF
TRBD2 | few | TRBJ2-1 | TRBV10-3 | TGTGCCATCAGAGAGGGACTAGACCTTGAGCAGTTCTTC | CAIREGLDLEQFF
- | few | TRBJ2-2 | TRBV19 | TGTGCCAGTAGTTTTTCCCCCGGGGAGCTGTTTTTT | CASSFSPGELFF
TRBD2 | - | TRBJ2-3 | TRBV20-1 | TGCAGTGCTAGTGCGGGAGGAACAGATACGCAGTATTTT | CSASAGGTDTQYF
- | once | TRBJ2-5 | TRBV28 | TGTGCCAGCCGTGATACCGACCAAGAGACCCAGTACTTC | CASRDTDQETQYF
TRBD1 | - | TRBJ1-4 | TRBV10-3 | TGTGCCATCAGTCGGGGACAGGAGTATAATGAAAAACTGTTTTTT | CAISRGQEYNEKLFF
TRBD2 | - | TRBJ2-5 | TRBV5-1 | TGCGCCACTACCAGCGGGAGGACCCAAGAGACCCAGTACTTC | CATTSGRTQETQYF
- | few | TRBJ2-7 | TRBV27 | TGTGCCAGCAGTTACTCAGGAGATCTCTACGAGCAGTACTTC | CASSYSGDLYEQYF
- | - | TRBJ2-1 | TRBV9 | TGTGCCAGCAGCGTAGCTCCAGGGGTGGGGGCTGATGAGCAGTTCTTC | CASSVAPGVGADEQFF
- | - | TRBJ2-5 | TRBV7-2 | TGTGCCAGCAGCCAGGGAGCCTGGGGGACCCAGTACTTC | CASSQGAWGTQYF
- | few | TRBJ1-4 | TRBV6-5 | TGTGCCAGCACCTCAAAAGCCGGGTCCTTGAATGAAAAACTGTTTTTT | CASTSKAGSLNEKLFF
- | - | TRBJ2-7 | TRBV28 | TGTGCCAGCAGTGCGGGGATGGACCAGATCTCCTACGAGCAGTACTTC | CASSAGMDQISYEQYF
TRBD1 | few | TRBJ2-1 | TRBV6-2/TRBV6-3 | TGTGCCAGCAGTTACCGGAGCGGGACAGGGGGCCGGGAGCAGTTCTTC | CASSYRSGTGGREQFF
TRBD2 | many | TRBJ2-1 | TRBV20-1 | TGCAGTGCAACACTAGCGGGAGGACTAAATGAGCAGTTCTTC | CSATLAGGLNEQFF
- | few | TRBJ2-2 | TRBV6-2/TRBV6-3 | TGTGCCAGCAGTTACGGCGGAGCGATCACCGGGGAGCTGTTTTTT | CASSYGGAITGELFF
TRBD2 | once | TRBJ2-7 | TRBV3-1 | TGTGCCAGCAGCCAGCCGGGGGGGCGCGAGCAGTACTTC | CASSQPGGREQYF
- | - | TRBJ1-2 | TRBV15 | TGTGCCACCAGCAGAACGTACTCCCATGAGGATGGCTACACCTTC | CATSRTYSHEDGYTF
TRBD2 | few | TRBJ2-7 | TRBV6-5 | TGTGCCAGCACGGGACTAGCGGGAGAGGGGGAGCAGTACTTC | CASTGLAGEGEQYF
TRBD2 | - | TRBJ2-1 | TRBV7-2 | TGTGCCAGCAGCTCGAGACTAGCGGGAGTCAGGGGTGAGCAGTTCTTC | CASSSRLAGVRGEQFF
- | - | TRBJ1-2 | TRBV29-1 | TGCAGCGTTGAGGACAATTCCTCGGCTTATGGCTACACCTTC | CSVEDNSSAYGYTF
TRBD1 | - | TRBJ2-7 | TRBV28 | TGTGCCAGCAGGAGAGCCGGGACAGGGTACTACGAGCAGTACTTC | CASRRAGTGYYEQYF
TRBD1 | - | TRBJ2-7 | TRBV13 | TGTGCCAGCAGCCCTCGACAGGGGGGCTGGCCCTACGAGCAGTACTTC | CASSPRQGGWPYEQYF
- | - | TRBJ1-1 | TRBV20-1 | TGCAGTGCGCTCGTGGGTTCGAACACTGAAGCTTTCTTT | CSALVGSNTEAFF
- | - | TRBJ1-1 | TRBV29-1 | TGCAGCGTACTACCCATGGGTGGCACTGAAGCTTTCTTT | CSVLPMGGTEAFF
- | - | TRBJ1-5 | TRBV10-2 | TGCGCCAGCAGGACGGGACACCTAAGCAATCAGCCCCAGCATTTT | CASRTGHLSNQPQHF
- | - | TRBJ2-3 | TRBV15 | TGTGCCACCAGCAGAGCCCTAGCAAGCACAGATACGCAGTATTTT | CATSRALASTDTQYF
TRBD2 | few | TRBJ2-1 | TRBV10-3 | TGTGCCATCGCCCAACTAGCGGGAGGATTACGCGAGCAGTTCTTC | CAIAQLAGGLREQFF
- | - | TRBJ1-2 | TRBV4-3 | TGCGCCAGCAGCCAAGATCTCATTCGGACAGATTCTATCTTCACCTTC | CASSQDLIRTDSIFTF
TRBD2 | many | TRBJ2-1 | TRBV29-1 | TGCAGCGCCCTGACTAGCGGGTACAATGAGCAGTTCTTC | CSALTSGYNEQFF
- | - | TRBJ2-3 | TRBV6-2/TRBV6-3 | TGTGCCAGCAGTCGGGCCAGCACAGATACGCAGTATTTT | CASSRASTDTQYF
- | - | TRBJ1-1 | TRBV6-5 | TGTGCCAGCAGGTTATGGGATGGGAACACTGAAGCTTTCTTT | CASRLWDGNTEAFF